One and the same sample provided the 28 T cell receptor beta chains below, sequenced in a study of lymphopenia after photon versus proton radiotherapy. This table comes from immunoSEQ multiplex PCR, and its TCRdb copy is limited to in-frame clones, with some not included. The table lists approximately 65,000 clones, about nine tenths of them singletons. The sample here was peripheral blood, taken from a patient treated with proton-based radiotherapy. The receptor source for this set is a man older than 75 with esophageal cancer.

CDR3 DNA: TGTGCCAGCAGCCCGAGAAAGCAGCGGGGGGGCTCCTACGAGCAGTACTTC. It encodes CASSPRKQRGGSYEQYF. This chain links TRBV5-4 with TRBJ2-7; 10 nucleotides line up with TRBD2. CDR1 is SGHNT and CDR2 is YYREEE in the germline V gene (reference sequence). The trim removed 4 bases at V and 0 bases at J, leaving 10 bases unmatched. CDR3 length equals 17 residues. Complete variable domain (other parts from reference TRBV5-4 and TRBJ2-7): ETGVTQSPTHLIKTRGQQVTLRCSSQSGHNTVSWYQQALGQGPQFIFQYYREEENGRGNFPPRFSGLQFPNYSSELNVNALELDDSALYLCASSPRKQRGGSYEQYFGPGTRLTVT.

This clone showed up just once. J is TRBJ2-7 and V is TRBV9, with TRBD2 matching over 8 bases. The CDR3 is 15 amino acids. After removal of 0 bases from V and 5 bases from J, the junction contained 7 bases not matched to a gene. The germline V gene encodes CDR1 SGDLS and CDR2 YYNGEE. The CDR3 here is CASSVGVAGGHEQYF. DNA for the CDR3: TGTGCCAGCAGCGTAGGGGTCGCGGGAGGCCACGAGCAGTACTTC.

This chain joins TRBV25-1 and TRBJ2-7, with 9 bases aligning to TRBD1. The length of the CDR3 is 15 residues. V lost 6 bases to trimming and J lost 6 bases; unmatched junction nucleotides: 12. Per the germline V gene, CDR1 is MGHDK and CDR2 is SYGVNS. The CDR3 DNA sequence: TGTGCCAGCAGCCGGGCGTGGGACAGGGCCCTCGAGCAGTACTTC. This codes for CASSRAWDRALEQYF.

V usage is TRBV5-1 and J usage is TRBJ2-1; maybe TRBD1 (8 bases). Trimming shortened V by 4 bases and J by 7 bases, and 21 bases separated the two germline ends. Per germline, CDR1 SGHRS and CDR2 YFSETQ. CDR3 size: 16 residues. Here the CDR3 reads CASSTWTGRVGNEQFF. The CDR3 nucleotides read TGCGCCAGCAGCACCTGGACAGGGAGGGTGGGGAATGAGCAGTTCTTC.

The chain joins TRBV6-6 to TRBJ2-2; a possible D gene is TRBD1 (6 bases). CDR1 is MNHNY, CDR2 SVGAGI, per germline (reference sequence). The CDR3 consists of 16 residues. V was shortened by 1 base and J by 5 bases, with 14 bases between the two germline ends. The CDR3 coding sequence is TGTGCCAGCAGTTACTTAGCACAGGGAACGACCGGGGAGCTGTTTTTT. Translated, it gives CASSYLAQGTTGELFF.

For the CDR3, the DNA is TGTGCCAGTAGTAGACAGGGTTTTCCGATCAATCAGCCCCAGCATTTT. Translating gives CASSRQGFPINQPQHF. The chain employs TRBV19 and TRBJ1-5, with 7 bases fitting TRBD1. The CDR3 is 16 amino acids. Trimming took 4 bases from V and 3 from J; bases not matched to a gene: 9. Germline-derived CDR1 and CDR2 are LNHDA and SQIVND (reference sequence). Full variable domain (remainder filled in from reference TRBV19 and TRBJ1-5): DGGITQSPKYLFRKEGQNVTLSCEQNLNHDAMYWYRQDPGQGLRLIYYSQIVNDFQKGDIAEGYSVSREKKESFPLTVTSAQKNPTAFYLCASSRQGFPINQPQHFGDGTRLSIL.

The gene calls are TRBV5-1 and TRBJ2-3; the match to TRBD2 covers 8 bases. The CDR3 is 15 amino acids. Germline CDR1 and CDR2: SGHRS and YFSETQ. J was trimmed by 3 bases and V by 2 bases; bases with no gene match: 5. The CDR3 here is CASSLSGSETDTQYF. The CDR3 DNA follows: TGCGCCAGCAGCTTAAGCGGGAGTGAGACAGATACGCAGTATTTT.

The CDR3 DNA is TGTGCCAGCAGTTACGGCTTACCGCGGGACTACGAGCAGTACTTC. Amino acids: CASSYGLPRDYEQYF. The chain couples TRBV6-5 to TRBJ2-7, with a possible D match to TRBD2 (6 bases). The CDR3 length is 15 residues. V was cut by 2 bases and J by 3 bases, with 14 bases left in between. Germline lookup yields CDR1 MNHEY and CDR2 SVGAGI.

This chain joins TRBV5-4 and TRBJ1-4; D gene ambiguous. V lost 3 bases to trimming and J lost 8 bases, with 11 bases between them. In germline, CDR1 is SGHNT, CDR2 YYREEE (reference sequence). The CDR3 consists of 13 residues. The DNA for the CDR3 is TGTGCCAGCAGCTCCCGCCTTGAAGAAAAACTGTTTTTT. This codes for CASSSRLEEKLFF.

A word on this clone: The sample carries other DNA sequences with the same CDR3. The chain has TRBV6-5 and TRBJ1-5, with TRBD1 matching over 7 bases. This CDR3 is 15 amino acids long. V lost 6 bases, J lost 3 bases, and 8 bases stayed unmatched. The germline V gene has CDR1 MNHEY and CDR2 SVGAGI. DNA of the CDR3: TGTGCCAGCAGGAAACAGGGGTTATACAATCAGCCCCAGCATTTT. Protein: CASRKQGLYNQPQHF.

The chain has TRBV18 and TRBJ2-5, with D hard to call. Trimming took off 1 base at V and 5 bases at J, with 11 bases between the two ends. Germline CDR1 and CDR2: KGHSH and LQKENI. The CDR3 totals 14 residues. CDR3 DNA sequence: TGTGCCAGCTCACCACAGGGCCCACTGGAGACCCAGTACTTC. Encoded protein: CASSPQGPLETQYF.

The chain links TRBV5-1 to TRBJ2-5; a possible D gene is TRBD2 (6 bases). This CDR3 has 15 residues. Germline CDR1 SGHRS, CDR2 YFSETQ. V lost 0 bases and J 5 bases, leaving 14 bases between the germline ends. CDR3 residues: CASSLGPGGDETQYF. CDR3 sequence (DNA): TGCGCCAGCAGCTTGGGTCCAGGCGGGGATGAGACCCAGTACTTC.

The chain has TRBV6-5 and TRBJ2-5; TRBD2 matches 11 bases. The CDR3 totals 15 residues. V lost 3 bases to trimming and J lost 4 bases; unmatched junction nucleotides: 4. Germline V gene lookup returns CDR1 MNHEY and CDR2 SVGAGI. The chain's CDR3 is CASSYLGTSGETQYF. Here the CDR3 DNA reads TGTGCCAGCAGTTATCTCGGGACTAGCGGAGAGACCCAGTACTTC.

CDR3 protein: CASSFTQGTEAFF. DNA of the CDR3: TGTGCCAGCAGCTTTACGCAGGGTACTGAAGCTTTCTTT. The V gene is TRBV7-8, the J gene TRBJ1-1; a possible D gene is TRBD1 (5 bases). Germline V gene lookup returns CDR1 SGHVS and CDR2 FQNEAQ. The CDR3 length is 13 residues. The V and J ends lost 3 bases and 5 bases respectively, with 10 bases between them.

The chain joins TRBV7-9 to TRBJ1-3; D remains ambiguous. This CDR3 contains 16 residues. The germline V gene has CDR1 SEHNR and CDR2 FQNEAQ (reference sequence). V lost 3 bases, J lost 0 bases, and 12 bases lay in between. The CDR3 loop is CASSLSRAVSGNTIYF. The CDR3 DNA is TGTGCCAGCAGCTTGTCGAGGGCAGTCTCTGGAAACACCATATATTTT.

DNA of the CDR3: TGTGCCAGCAGCTTTAGACCCGACAAGGAATCCTTCTTC. It translates to CASSFRPDKESFF. The chain uses TRBV11-2 and TRBJ2-1; no reliable D call. Trimming removed 3 bases at V and 16 bases at J, with 19 bases between. CDR3 length: 13 residues. Per the germline V gene, CDR1 is SGHAT and CDR2 is FQNNGV.

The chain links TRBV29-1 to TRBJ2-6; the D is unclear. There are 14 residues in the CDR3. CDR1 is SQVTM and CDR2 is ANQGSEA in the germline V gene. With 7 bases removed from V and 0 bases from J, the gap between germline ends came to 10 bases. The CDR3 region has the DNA TGCAGCGCGCTATTGAACTCTGGGGCCAACGTCCTGACTTTC. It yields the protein CSALLNSGANVLTF.

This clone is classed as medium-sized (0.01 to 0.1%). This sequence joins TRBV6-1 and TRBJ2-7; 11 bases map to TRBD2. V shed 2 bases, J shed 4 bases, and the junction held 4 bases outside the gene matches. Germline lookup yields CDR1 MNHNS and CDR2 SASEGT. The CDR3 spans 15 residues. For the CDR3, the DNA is TGTGCCAGCAGTGAAATAGCGGGAGGGCCGTACGAGCAGTACTTC. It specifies CASSEIAGGPYEQYF.

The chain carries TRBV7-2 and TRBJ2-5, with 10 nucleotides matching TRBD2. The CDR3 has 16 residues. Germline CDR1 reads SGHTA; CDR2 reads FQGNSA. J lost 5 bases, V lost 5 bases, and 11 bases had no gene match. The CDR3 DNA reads TGTGCCAGCAGCCCTCACATAGCGGGAGGTTGGGAGACCCAGTACTTC. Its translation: CASSPHIAGGWETQYF.

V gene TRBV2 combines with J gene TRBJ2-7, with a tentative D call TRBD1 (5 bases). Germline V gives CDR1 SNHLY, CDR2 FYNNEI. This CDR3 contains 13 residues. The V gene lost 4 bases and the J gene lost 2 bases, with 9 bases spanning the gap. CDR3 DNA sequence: TGTGCCAGCAGTGCCCAGGGAACCTACGAGCAGTACTTC. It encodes CASSAQGTYEQYF.

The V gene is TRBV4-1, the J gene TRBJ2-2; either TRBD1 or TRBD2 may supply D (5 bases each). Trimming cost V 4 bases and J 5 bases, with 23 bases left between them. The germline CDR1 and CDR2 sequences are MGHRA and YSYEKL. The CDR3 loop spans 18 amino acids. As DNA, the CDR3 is TGCGCCAGCAGCCGCAACCCGGACGGGGCGGTGAGGACCGGGGAGCTGTTTTTT. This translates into CASSRNPDGAVRTGELFF.

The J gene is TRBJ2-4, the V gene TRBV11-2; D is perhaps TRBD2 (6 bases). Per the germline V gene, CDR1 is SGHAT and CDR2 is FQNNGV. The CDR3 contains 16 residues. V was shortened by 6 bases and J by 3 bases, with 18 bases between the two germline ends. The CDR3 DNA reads TGTGCCAGCAGACACATACGGGAGTTAGGCAAAAACATTCAGTACTTC. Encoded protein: CASRHIRELGKNIQYF.

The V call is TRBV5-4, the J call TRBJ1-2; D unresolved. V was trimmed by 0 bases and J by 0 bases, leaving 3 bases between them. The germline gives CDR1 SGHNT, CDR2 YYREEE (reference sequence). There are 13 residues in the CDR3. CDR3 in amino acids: CASSLESNYGYTF. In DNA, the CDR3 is TGTGCCAGCAGCTTGGAATCTAACTATGGCTACACCTTC.

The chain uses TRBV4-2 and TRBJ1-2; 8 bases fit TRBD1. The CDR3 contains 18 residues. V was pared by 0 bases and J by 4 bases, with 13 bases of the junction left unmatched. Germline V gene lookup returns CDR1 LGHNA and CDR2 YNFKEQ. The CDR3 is CASSQDLAGTGNSYGYTF. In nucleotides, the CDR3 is TGTGCCAGCAGCCAAGATCTGGCCGGGACAGGCAACTCCTATGGCTACACCTTC.

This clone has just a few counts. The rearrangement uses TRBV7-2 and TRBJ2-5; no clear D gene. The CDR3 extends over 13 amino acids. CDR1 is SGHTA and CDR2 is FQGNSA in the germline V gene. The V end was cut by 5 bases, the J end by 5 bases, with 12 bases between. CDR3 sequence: CASSPRASETQYF. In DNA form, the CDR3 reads TGTGCCAGCAGCCCTAGGGCATCGGAGACCCAGTACTTC.

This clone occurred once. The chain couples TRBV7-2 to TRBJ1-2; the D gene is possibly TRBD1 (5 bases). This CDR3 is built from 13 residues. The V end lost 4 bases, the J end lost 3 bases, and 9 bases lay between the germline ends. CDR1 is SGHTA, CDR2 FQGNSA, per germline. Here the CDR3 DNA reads TGTGCCAGCAGCTCTTCCAGGGACTATGGCTACACCTTC. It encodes CASSSSRDYGYTF.

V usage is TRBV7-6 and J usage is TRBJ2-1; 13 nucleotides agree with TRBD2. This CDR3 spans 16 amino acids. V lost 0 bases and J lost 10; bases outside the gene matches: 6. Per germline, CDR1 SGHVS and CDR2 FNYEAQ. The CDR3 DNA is TGTGCCAGCAGCTTAGCCGGACTAGCGGGAGTGCGGGAGCAGTTCTTC. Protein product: CASSLAGLAGVREQFF.

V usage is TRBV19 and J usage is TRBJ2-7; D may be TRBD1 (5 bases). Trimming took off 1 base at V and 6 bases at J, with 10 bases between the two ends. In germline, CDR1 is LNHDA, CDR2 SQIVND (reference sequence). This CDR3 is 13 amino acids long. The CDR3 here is CASSIVGVSEQYF. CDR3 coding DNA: TGTGCCAGTAGTATAGTAGGGGTGAGCGAGCAGTACTTC.